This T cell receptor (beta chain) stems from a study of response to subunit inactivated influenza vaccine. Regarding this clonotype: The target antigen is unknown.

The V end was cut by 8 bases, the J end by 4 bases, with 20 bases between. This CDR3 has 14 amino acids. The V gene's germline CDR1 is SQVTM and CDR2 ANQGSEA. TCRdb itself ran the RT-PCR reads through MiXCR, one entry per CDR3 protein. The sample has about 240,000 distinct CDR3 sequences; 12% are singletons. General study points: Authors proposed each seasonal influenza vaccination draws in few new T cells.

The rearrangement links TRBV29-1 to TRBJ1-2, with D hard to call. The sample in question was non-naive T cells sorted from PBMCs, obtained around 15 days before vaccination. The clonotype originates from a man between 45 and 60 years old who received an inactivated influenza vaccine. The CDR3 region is CSLAMASGTYGYTF. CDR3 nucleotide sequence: TGCAGCCTTGCAATGGCCAGCGGAACCTATGGCTACACCTTC.